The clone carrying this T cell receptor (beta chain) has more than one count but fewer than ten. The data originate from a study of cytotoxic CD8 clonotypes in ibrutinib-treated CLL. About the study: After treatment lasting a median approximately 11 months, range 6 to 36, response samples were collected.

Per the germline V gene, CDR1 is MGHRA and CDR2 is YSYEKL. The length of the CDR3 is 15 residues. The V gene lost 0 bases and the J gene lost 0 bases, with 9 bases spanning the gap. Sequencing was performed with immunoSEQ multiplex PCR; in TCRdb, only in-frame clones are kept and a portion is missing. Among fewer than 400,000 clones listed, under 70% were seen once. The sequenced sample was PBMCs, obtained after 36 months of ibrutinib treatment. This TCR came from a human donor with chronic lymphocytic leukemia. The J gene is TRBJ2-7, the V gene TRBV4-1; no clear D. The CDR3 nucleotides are TGCGCCAGCAGCCAAGATCCTTGGAGCTCCTACGAGCAGTACTTC. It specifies CASSQDPWSSYEQYF.